A single sample is the source of the 19 T cell receptor beta chains below, sequenced in a study of blood T cell repertoires in COVID-19. Profiling relied on immunoSEQ multiplex PCR, and the TCRdb table lists in-frame clones only, not all of them. The sample has nearly 350,000 clones, about 90% seen once. Sequences were obtained from PBMCs or T cells enriched from blood (not recorded which). These receptors were taken from a woman aged 25 to 39 who had recovered from COVID-19.

The chain joins TRBV29-1 to TRBJ2-3; 8 bases match TRBD2. This CDR3 region has 15 residues. In germline, CDR1 is SQVTM, CDR2 ANQGSEA. The ends lost 4 bases at V and 6 bases at J; junction bases unmatched: 12. The CDR3 sequence: CSVGRAGAGRDTQYF. CDR3 nucleotides: TGCAGCGTTGGGCGAGCGGGGGCCGGCAGGGATACGCAGTATTTT.

The V call is TRBV28, the J call TRBJ1-5, with a possible D match to TRBD1 (6 bases). The V end lost 6 bases, the J end lost 4 bases, and 7 bases lay between the germline ends. The CDR3 has 12 residues. Germline V CDR1 and CDR2: MDHEN, SYDVKM. The CDR3 here is CASRGANQPQHF. The CDR3 DNA follows: TGTGCCAGCAGGGGGGCAAATCAGCCCCAGCATTTT.

The chain has TRBV28 and TRBJ1-2, with 8 positions matching TRBD1. The germline gives CDR1 MDHEN, CDR2 SYDVKM. The trim removed 3 bases at V and 8 bases at J, leaving 11 bases unmatched. The CDR3 totals 15 residues. The DNA for the CDR3 is TGTGCCAGCAGTTTCCCACGATCTAGACAGGGGGGCTACACCTTC. Translation gives CASSFPRSRQGGYTF.

The V and J genes are TRBV4-1 and TRBJ1-4; 8 nucleotides line up with TRBD1. CDR3 length: 14 amino acids. CDR1 is MGHRA and CDR2 is YSYEKL in the germline V gene. Trimming cost V 4 bases and J 6 bases; bases outside gene matches: 4. The CDR3 region is CASSRTGGDEKLFF. In DNA form, the CDR3 reads TGCGCCAGCAGCCGAACAGGGGGGGATGAAAAACTGTTTTTT.

This rearrangement joins TRBV29-1 to TRBJ2-1; possible D gene TRBD2, 5 bases. Germline-derived CDR1 and CDR2 are SQVTM and ANQGSEA. The CDR3 sequence is 16 residues long. The V end was cut by 4 bases, the J end by 3 bases, with 19 bases between. CDR3 residues: CSVGYLKAAFYNEQFF. The CDR3 DNA is TGCAGCGTTGGGTATTTGAAAGCGGCGTTCTACAATGAGCAGTTCTTC.

The V gene is TRBV6-2 or TRBV6-3, the J gene TRBJ2-7; the match to TRBD1 covers 8 bases. The CDR3 extends over 14 amino acids. The ends lost 3 bases at V and 3 bases at J; junction bases unmatched: 4. Germline-derived CDR1 and CDR2 are MNHEY and SVGEGT. CDR3 protein: CASSYADRDYEQYF. The CDR3 DNA is TGTGCCAGCAGTTATGCGGACAGGGACTACGAGCAGTACTTC.

V and J are TRBV5-1 and TRBJ2-7; 7 positions match TRBD2. CDR1 SGHRS and CDR2 YFSETQ come from the germline V gene. This CDR3 comprises 14 residues. V lost 6 bases and J lost 2; bases outside the gene matches: 8. The CDR3 DNA sequence: TGCGCCAGCACCCAATGGGAGGGGCCCTACGAGCAGTACTTC. Its translation: CASTQWEGPYEQYF. Full variable domain (rest looked up from reference TRBV5-1 and TRBJ2-7): KAGVTQTPRYLIKTRGQQVTLSCSPISGHRSVSWYQQTPGQGLQFLFEYFSETQRNKGNFPGRFSGRQFSNSRSEMNVSTLELGDSALYLCASTQWEGPYEQYFGPGTRLTVT.

This CDR3 reads CASSLALGGDGYTF. CDR3 bases: TGTGCCAGCAGCTTAGCGTTAGGGGGCGATGGCTACACCTTC. This sequence joins TRBV7-9 and TRBJ1-2; 7 nucleotides agree with TRBD1. Germline loops: CDR1 SEHNR, CDR2 FQNEAQ (reference sequence). Germline trimming cut 0 bases from V and 6 bases from J; bases unmatched to any gene: 4. This CDR3 has 14 residues. Variable domain in full (rest from reference TRBV7-9 and TRBJ1-2): DTGVSQNPRHKITKRGQNVTFRCDPISEHNRLYWYRQTLGQGPEFLTYFQNEAQLEKSRLLSDRFSAERPKGSFSTLEIQRTEQGDSAMYLCASSLALGGDGYTFGSGTRLTVV.

The chain couples TRBV6-6 to TRBJ1-2; a possible D gene is TRBD1 (5 bases). The CDR3 contains 11 residues. Trimming cost V 11 bases and J 9 bases, with 16 bases left between them. Germline V gives CDR1 MNHNY, CDR2 SVGAGI (reference sequence). CDR3 in DNA: TGTGCCTCCCGGACAAAAGAACGCTACACCTTC. Protein sequence: CASRTKERYTF.

CDR3 residues: CASSSLQGARTGELFF. The CDR3 DNA sequence: TGTGCCAGTAGTTCACTACAGGGGGCGCGCACCGGGGAGCTGTTTTTT. The chain joins TRBV19 to TRBJ2-2; 9 bases are shared with TRBD1. V was pared by 5 bases and J by 4 bases, with 8 bases of the junction left unmatched. CDR3 length equals 16 residues. The germline CDR1 and CDR2 sequences are LNHDA and SQIVND (reference sequence).

V usage is TRBV19 and J usage is TRBJ2-7; maybe TRBD2 (5 bases). Trimming pared 0 bases from V and 0 bases from J, leaving 15 bases between. The CDR3 totals 17 residues. Germline V gives CDR1 LNHDA, CDR2 SQIVND (reference sequence). The CDR3 DNA sequence: TGTGCCAGTAGTATAGATGCCCGCCGAGGGCCCTCCTACGAGCAGTACTTC. Translation gives CASSIDARRGPSYEQYF.

The chain carries TRBV7-2 and TRBJ1-2, with 7 positions matching TRBD1. The germline V gene encodes CDR1 SGHTA and CDR2 FQGNSA. V lost 1 base to trimming and J lost 4 bases; unmatched junction nucleotides: 12. This CDR3 is built from 17 residues. CDR3 sequence (DNA): TGTGCCAGCAGCTTAGGGGTCCAGCACAGACAGGGCTATGGCTACACCTTC. Amino acids: CASSLGVQHRQGYGYTF.

The chain links TRBV3-1 (or the pseudogene TRBV3-2) to TRBJ2-4, with TRBD2 matching over 12 bases. The CDR3 totals 16 residues. From germline, CDR1 is LGHDT and CDR2 YNNKEL (reference sequence). J was trimmed by 0 bases and V by 5 bases; bases with no gene match: 2. CDR3 coding DNA: TGTGCCAGCAGCTCACTAGCGGGGGGAGCCAAAAACATTCAGTACTTC. Protein: CASSSLAGGAKNIQYF.

The gene calls are TRBV6-1 and TRBJ2-7; TRBD1 is a possible D gene (5 bases). This CDR3 comprises 14 residues. CDR1 and CDR2 from the germline V gene are MNHNS and SASEGT. The V end was cut by 2 bases, the J end by 2 bases, with 10 bases between. The CDR3 here is CASSEPRVPYEQYF. The CDR3 DNA is TGTGCCAGCAGTGAACCCAGGGTGCCCTACGAGCAGTACTTC.

The CDR3 protein is CASSPRPTGDYNEQFF. Written as DNA, the CDR3 is TGTGCCAGCAGCCCCAGGCCGACAGGGGACTACAATGAGCAGTTCTTC. This sequence joins TRBV7-8 and TRBJ2-1; 8 nucleotides align to TRBD1. The CDR3 is made up of 16 amino acids. Germline V gene sequence: CDR1 SGHVS, CDR2 FQNEAQ. Losses at the gene ends were 5 bases for V and 3 bases for J; bases not matched to a gene: 9.

The chain employs TRBV6-1 and TRBJ2-5; D gene uncertain. Trimming took off 3 bases at V and 5 bases at J, with 10 bases between the two ends. The length of the CDR3 is 13 residues. Germline V gives CDR1 MNHNS, CDR2 SASEGT. CDR3 DNA sequence: TGTGCCAGCAGTGATTTAGCTTGGGAGACCCAGTACTTC. Its protein product is CASSDLAWETQYF.

This clone was seen a single time. The chain employs TRBV6-2 or TRBV6-3 and TRBJ1-2; perhaps TRBD1 as D (5 bases). The CDR3 covers 13 residues. V was clipped by 0 bases and J by 6 bases, with 8 bases between them. CDR1 and CDR2 (germline): MNHEY, SVGEGT. The CDR3 region is CASSYSFRDGYTF. The CDR3 DNA reads as TGTGCCAGCAGTTACTCGTTCAGGGATGGCTACACCTTC.

The chain has TRBV2 and TRBJ1-2, with 7 bases that match TRBD1. The CDR3 extends over 13 amino acids. V trimming: 6 bases; J trimming: 4 bases; junction bases outside the gene matches: 5. Per the germline V gene, CDR1 is SNHLY and CDR2 is FYNNEI. The CDR3 DNA reads as TGTGCCAGCAGGCGACAGGGTACCTATGGCTACACCTTC. Translating gives CASRRQGTYGYTF.

CDR3 amino acids: CASSDSPDYDTDTQYF. For the CDR3, the DNA is TGTGCCAGCAGTGACTCGCCGGACTACGACACAGATACGCAGTATTTT. This chain connects TRBV6-4 to TRBJ2-3; perhaps TRBD2 as D (6 bases). CDR1 and CDR2 (germline): MRHNA, SNTAGT. The CDR3 length is 16 residues. Trimming stripped 0 bases from V and 2 bases from J, with 12 bases between.